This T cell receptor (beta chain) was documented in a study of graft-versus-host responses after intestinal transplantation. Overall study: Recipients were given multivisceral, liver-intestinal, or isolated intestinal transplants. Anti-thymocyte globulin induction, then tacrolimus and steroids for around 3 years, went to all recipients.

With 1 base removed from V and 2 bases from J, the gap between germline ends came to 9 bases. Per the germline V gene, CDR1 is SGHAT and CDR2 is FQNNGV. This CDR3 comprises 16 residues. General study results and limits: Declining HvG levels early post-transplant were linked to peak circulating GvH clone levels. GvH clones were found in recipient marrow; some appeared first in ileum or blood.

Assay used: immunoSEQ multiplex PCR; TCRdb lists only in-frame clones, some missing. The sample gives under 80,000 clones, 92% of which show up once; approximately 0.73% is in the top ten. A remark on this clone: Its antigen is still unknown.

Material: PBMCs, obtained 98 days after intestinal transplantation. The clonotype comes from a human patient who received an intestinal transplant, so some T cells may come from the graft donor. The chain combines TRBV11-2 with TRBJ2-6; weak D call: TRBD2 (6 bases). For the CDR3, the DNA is TGTGCCAGCAGCTTAGGGGCTAGCGCTGGGGCCAACGTCCTGACTTTC. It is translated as CASSLGASAGANVLTF. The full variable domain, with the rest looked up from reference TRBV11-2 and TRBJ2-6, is EAGVAQSPRYKIIEKRQSVAFWCNPISGHATLYWYQQILGQGPKLLIQFQNNGVVDDSQLPKDRFSAERLKGVDSTLKIQPAKLEDSAVYLCASSLGASAGANVLTFGAGSRLTVL.